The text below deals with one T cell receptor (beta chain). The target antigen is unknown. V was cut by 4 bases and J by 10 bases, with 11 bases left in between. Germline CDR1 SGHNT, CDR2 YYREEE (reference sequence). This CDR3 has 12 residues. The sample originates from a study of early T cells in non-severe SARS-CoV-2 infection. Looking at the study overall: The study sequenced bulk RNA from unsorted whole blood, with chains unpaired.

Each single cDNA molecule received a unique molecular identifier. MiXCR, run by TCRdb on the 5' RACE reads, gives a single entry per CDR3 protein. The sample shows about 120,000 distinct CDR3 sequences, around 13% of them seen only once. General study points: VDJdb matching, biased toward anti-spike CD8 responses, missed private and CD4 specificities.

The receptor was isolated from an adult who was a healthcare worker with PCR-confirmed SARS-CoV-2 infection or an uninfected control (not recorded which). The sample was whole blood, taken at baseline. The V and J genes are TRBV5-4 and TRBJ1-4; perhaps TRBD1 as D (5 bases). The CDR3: CASSAPGGKLFF. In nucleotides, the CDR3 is TGTGCCAGCAGCGCACCTGGGGGAAAACTGTTTTTT.